Shown below are 18 T cell receptor beta chains from a single sample sequenced in a study of blood T cells in healthy people across ages. Using a J-beta primer mix together with a sample-barcoded 5' primer, a second PCR was run for roughly 7 to 12 cycles. TCRdb called the 5' RACE reads again in MiXCR, with one record for every CDR3 protein. The table has more than 900,000 distinct CDR3 sequences, around 25% seen once; the top ten hold 0.65% to 0.95%. These data are also associated with another study on T cells of mothers and their children.

Sequencing input: blood. These receptors were obtained from a girl aged 2 to 10 in good health.

This clonotype was recorded a few times. The genes are TRBV13 and TRBJ1-4; D not resolved. The length of the CDR3 is 17 residues. V was clipped by 4 bases and J by 0 bases, with 15 bases between them. CDR1 is PRHDT, CDR2 FYEKMQ, per germline (reference sequence). The CDR3 is CASSSHGPYATNEKLFF. The CDR3 DNA is TGTGCCAGCAGCTCCCATGGACCCTATGCAACTAATGAAAAACTGTTTTTT.

This clonotype was seen a handful of times. The J gene is TRBJ2-3, the V gene TRBV29-1, with D possibly matching TRBD1 (5 bases). Per germline, CDR1 SQVTM and CDR2 ANQGSEA. There are 14 residues in the CDR3. Trimming removed 7 bases at V and 2 bases at J, with 16 bases between. CDR3 residues: CSGGSGPDTDTQYF. In nucleotides, the CDR3 is TGCAGCGGTGGGTCAGGGCCAGACACAGATACGCAGTATTTT.

In the case of this clonotype: One end of the junction varies from germline; a read error may be responsible. The CDR3 sequence is CSARESRAVPGQGWETQCF. As DNA, the CDR3 is TGCAGTGCTAGAGAATCCCGGGCCGTCCCGGGACAGGGATGGGAGACCCAGTGCTTC. V and J are TRBV20-1 and TRBJ2-5; 9 bases align to TRBD1. Germline lookup yields CDR1 DFQATT and CDR2 SNEGSKA (reference sequence). There are 19 residues in the CDR3.

This chain connects TRBV2 to TRBJ1-5, with 8 bases matching TRBD1. The CDR3 runs to 15 residues. Germline-derived CDR1 and CDR2 are SNHLY and FYNNEI. The V gene end was trimmed by 5 bases and the J gene end by 6 bases; junction bases not matched to a gene: 9. CDR3 loop: CASSLGQGSIQPQHF. The CDR3 nucleotides are TGTGCCAGCAGTTTAGGACAGGGAAGTATTCAGCCCCAGCATTTT.

The J gene is TRBJ1-2, the V gene TRBV7-8; a weak D match, TRBD1 (5 bases). The CDR3 is made up of 16 amino acids. Trimming pared 1 base from V and 5 bases from J, leaving 17 bases between. Germline values: CDR1 SGHVS, CDR2 FQNEAQ. The chain's CDR3 is CASSLGPQAGAYGYTF. DNA of the CDR3: TGTGCCAGCAGCTTAGGTCCCCAGGCCGGGGCGTATGGCTACACCTTC.

The chain has TRBV5-1 and TRBJ1-2; D is unresolved. Germline V gene sequence: CDR1 SGHRS, CDR2 YFSETQ. The CDR3 has 14 amino acids. The V and J ends lost 0 bases and 3 bases respectively, with 9 bases between them. The CDR3 protein is CASSLDGRDYGYTF. DNA for the CDR3: TGCGCCAGCAGCTTGGACGGCAGAGACTATGGCTACACCTTC. The full variable domain, with the rest looked up from reference TRBV5-1 and TRBJ1-2, is KAGVTQTPRYLIKTRGQQVTLSCSPISGHRSVSWYQQTPGQGLQFLFEYFSETQRNKGNFPGRFSGRQFSNSRSEMNVSTLELGDSALYLCASSLDGRDYGYTFGSGTRLTVV.

The rearrangement joins TRBV25-1 to TRBJ2-7, with no clear D. The CDR3 is made up of 13 amino acids. V was cut by 4 bases and J by 0 bases, with 7 bases left in between. CDR1 MGHDK and CDR2 SYGVNS come from the germline V gene. Here the CDR3 DNA reads TGTGCCAGCAGTGTTCGTCTCTCCTACGAGCAGTACTTC. It encodes CASSVRLSYEQYF.

In this sample, this clonotype turned up a few times. The V and J genes are TRBV20-1 and TRBJ2-1; the D is unclear. The CDR3 is 10 amino acids. CDR1 and CDR2 from the germline V gene are DFQATT and SNEGSKA (reference sequence). The germline V and J ends were trimmed by 5 bases and 7 bases, with 6 bases remaining between them. The CDR3 region is CSAWKNEQFF. The CDR3 DNA sequence: TGCAGTGCTTGGAAGAATGAGCAGTTCTTC.

This clonotype was recorded a few times. This chain links TRBV7-7 with TRBJ2-3; TRBD2 aligns across 7 bases. Germline CDR1 SSHAT, CDR2 FNYEAQ (reference sequence). The CDR3 covers 16 residues. CDR3 region: CAADSPGTTSTDTQYF. CDR3 DNA: TGTGCTGCCGACAGTCCCGGGACTACCAGCACAGATACGCAGTATTTT.

The chain recombines TRBV6-5 with TRBJ2-5; either TRBD1 or TRBD2 may supply D (6 bases each). The J call may be wrong; the DNA end is better matched by TRBJ2-7. CDR1 and CDR2 from the germline V gene are MNHEY and SVGAGI. The CDR3 contains 15 residues. The CDR3 loop is CASSYVGGTAREQYF. The CDR3 DNA sequence: TGTGCCAGCAGTTACGTGGGGGGCACGGCGCGCGAGCAGTACTTC.

V is TRBV7-2 and J is TRBJ2-4; TRBD2 might be the D (5 bases). Germline V lookup: CDR1 SGHTA, CDR2 FQGNSA. The CDR3 is 15 amino acids. V gave up 5 bases and J gave up 9 bases, with 20 bases separating them. The CDR3 protein is CASSPGGSLYSIQYF. The CDR3, as DNA: TGTGCCAGCAGCCCAGGTGGGAGCCTCTATAGCATTCAGTACTTC.

The chain has TRBV4-1 and TRBJ2-7; 8 bases line up with TRBD1. The germline V gene has CDR1 MGHRA and CDR2 YSYEKL. The CDR3 is 14 amino acids. J was trimmed by 9 bases and V by 0 bases; bases with no gene match: 7. Written as DNA, the CDR3 is TGCGCCAGCAGCCAAGAGGAGGACAGGGTTGGGCAGTACTTC. This translates into CASSQEEDRVGQYF.

This clonotype was seen a few times. Mismatch with germline at one junction end may stem from a read error. The genes are TRBV7-7 and TRBJ2-5, with 8 bases that match TRBD1. The CDR3 contains 14 residues. CDR1 and CDR2 (germline): SSHAT, FNYEAQ (reference sequence). This chain's CDR3 is CASSFDRGWETQYF. The CDR3 nucleotides read TGTGCTAGCAGCTTTGACAGGGGATGGGAGACCCAGTACTTC.

This chain uses TRBV7-2 with TRBJ2-1; perhaps TRBD2 as D (5 bases). The CDR3 contains 14 residues. V was cut by 1 base and J by 4 bases, with 8 bases left in between. CDR1 SGHTA and CDR2 FQGNSA come from the germline V gene. Here the CDR3 reads CASSLGGDYNEQFF. The DNA for the CDR3 is TGTGCCAGCAGCTTAGGGGGAGATTACAATGAGCAGTTCTTC.

The chain is built from TRBV29-1 and TRBJ2-4; 10 bases are shared with TRBD2. Germline lookup yields CDR1 SQVTM and CDR2 ANQGSEA. V lost 1 base to trimming and J lost 7 bases; unmatched junction nucleotides: 10. This CDR3 has 16 amino acids. CDR3 coding DNA: TGCAGCGTTGAAGGGGGCCTAGCGGGAGATTGGAACATTCAGTACTTC. Its translation: CSVEGGLAGDWNIQYF.

The gene calls are TRBV3-1 and TRBJ2-2; the match to TRBD1 covers 7 bases. Trimming took 3 bases from V and 6 from J; bases not matched to a gene: 1. The CDR3 sequence is 13 residues long. CDR1 LGHDT and CDR2 YNNKEL come from the germline V gene (reference sequence). The CDR3 region is CASSHGTAGELFF. The DNA for the CDR3 is TGTGCCAGCAGCCACGGGACAGCCGGGGAGCTGTTTTTT.

The chain is built from TRBV6-1 and TRBJ2-7, with a tentative D call TRBD2 (6 bases). The J call may be faulty, since TRBJ2-5 better matches the DNA end. CDR3 size: 15 residues. The V gene's germline CDR1 is MNHNS and CDR2 SASEGT. DNA for the CDR3: TGTGCCAGCAGTGAATCAGCGGGTTCCGGAGAGACCCAGTACTTC. Translation: CASSESAGSGETQYF.

This rearrangement joins TRBV4-2 to TRBJ2-5, with 9 bases identical to TRBD2. Looked up from germline, CDR1 is LGHNA and CDR2 is YNFKEQ. The CDR3 is 15 residues long. J lost 4 bases, V lost 2 bases, and 5 bases had no gene match. The CDR3 region has the DNA TGTGCCAGCAGCCAACCTGGACTAGCGCGAGAGACCCAGTACTTC. Translated: CASSQPGLARETQYF.